This T cell receptor (beta chain) was recovered during a study of blood T cells in healthy people across ages. The ends were cut back, 0 bases at V and 5 bases at J, with 12 bases in the middle. Germline CDR1 reads LGHDT; CDR2 reads YNNKEL (reference sequence). The CDR3 length is 15 residues. A J-beta primer mix and a sample-barcoded 5' primer were used in a second PCR of about 7 to 12 cycles. Template switching added a 12-random-nucleotide identifier to every cDNA molecule. All samples gave at least 3 million CDR3-containing paired-end reads. In TCRdb, the 5' RACE reads were re-called with MiXCR into one record per CDR3 protein. The profile shows over 550,000 distinct CDR3 sequences, about 28% of them singletons. This clonotype was seen at least ten times. Antigen specificity is unknown. Notes on the study in general: Both higher diversity and more naive CD4+ cells marked long-lived donors when set against aged donors.

J is TRBJ2-3 and V is TRBV3-1; D ambiguous. This receptor was obtained from a woman of 80 years or more in good health. The sequenced material came from blood. The chain's CDR3 is CASSQDVMLRDTQYF. The CDR3 nucleotides read TGTGCCAGCAGCCAAGATGTAATGTTGCGAGATACGCAGTATTTT.